These 20 T cell receptor beta chains were all obtained from the same sample, sequenced in a study of blood T cell repertoires in COVID-19. The assay was immunoSEQ multiplex PCR, and TCRdb's table has in-frame clones only and misses some. The sample lists 100,000 to 150,000 clones, approximately 83% occurring once. Source material: peripheral blood. The receptors originated from an elderly woman with acute or convalescent COVID-19.

This chain connects TRBV28 to TRBJ1-5; weak D call: TRBD1 (5 bases). The ends were cut back, 3 bases at V and 7 bases at J, with 13 bases in the middle. The CDR3 has 14 amino acids. Germline CDR1 reads MDHEN; CDR2 reads SYDVKM. In DNA form, the CDR3 reads TGTGCCAGCAGTTTTTTCGGGCGGGACCAGCCCCAGCATTTT. It codes for CASSFFGRDQPQHF.

This rearrangement joins TRBV19 to TRBJ1-5; D call uncertain. The germline V gene encodes CDR1 LNHDA and CDR2 SQIVND (reference sequence). The CDR3 extends over 12 amino acids. V was clipped by 7 bases and J by 4 bases, with 8 bases between them. The CDR3 sequence is CASTELNQPQHF. The CDR3 coding sequence is TGTGCCAGTACCGAACTTAATCAGCCCCAGCATTTT.

The chain joins TRBV15 to TRBJ2-7; weak D call: TRBD1 (6 bases). The CDR3 sequence is 14 residues long. Germline V gives CDR1 LNHNV, CDR2 YYDKDF (reference sequence). V was clipped by 1 base and J by 4 bases, with 11 bases between them. The CDR3 is CATSRAGHLYEQYV. DNA for the CDR3: TGTGCCACCAGCAGAGCGGGACACCTATACGAGCAGTACGTC.

The V and J genes are TRBV28 and TRBJ1-2; 7 bases agree with TRBD1. The CDR3 loop spans 12 amino acids. V shed 4 bases, J shed 7 bases, and the junction held 3 bases outside the gene matches. The germline gives CDR1 MDHEN, CDR2 SYDVKM. The CDR3 loop reads CASSSGGRGYTF. DNA of the CDR3: TGTGCCAGCAGTTCAGGGGGTCGTGGCTACACCTTC.

The chain recombines TRBV18 with TRBJ1-1, with D tentatively TRBD1 (6 bases). Trimming took off 4 bases at V and 2 bases at J, with 11 bases between the two ends. CDR1 is KGHSH, CDR2 LQKENI, per germline. The CDR3 is made up of 14 amino acids. CDR3 nucleotides: TGTGCCAGCTCACTTACAGGGATTAACACTGAAGCTTTCTTT. Its protein is CASSLTGINTEAFF.

The chain links TRBV19 to TRBJ1-5, with a possible D match to TRBD1 (5 bases). Germline V CDR1 and CDR2: LNHDA, SQIVND (reference sequence). V gave up 6 bases and J gave up 4 bases, with 13 bases separating them. The CDR3 has 14 amino acids. The CDR3, as DNA: TGTGCCAGTAGCTGGAGCCCAGGGAATCAGCCCCAGCATTTT. Translation: CASSWSPGNQPQHF.

This clone appeared a few times. The chain is built from TRBV2 and TRBJ2-2; D perhaps matches TRBD2 (6 bases). Trimming took off 8 bases at V and 0 bases at J, with 10 bases between the two ends. Germline CDR1 reads SNHLY; CDR2 reads FYNNEI. This CDR3 has 14 residues. CDR3 sequence: CASRGTANTGELFF. DNA of the CDR3: TGTGCCAGCCGGGGGACCGCGAACACCGGGGAGCTGTTTTTT. The full variable domain, its missing parts supplied by reference TRBV2 and TRBJ2-2, is EPEVTQTPSHQVTQMGQEVILRCVPISNHLYFYWYRQILGQKVEFLVSFYNNEISEKSEIFDDQFSVERPDGSNFTLKIRSTKLEDSAMYFCASRGTANTGELFFGEGSRLTVL.

V is TRBV5-1 and J is TRBJ2-1; D remains unclear. The CDR3 is 15 residues long. In germline, CDR1 is SGHRS, CDR2 YFSETQ. V lost 0 bases to trimming and J lost 0 bases, with 7 bases between them. For the CDR3, the DNA is TGCGCCAGCAGCTTGGACGGTTTCTCCTACAATGAGCAGTTCTTC. Its translation is CASSLDGFSYNEQFF. Based on the CDR3 plus reference TRBV5-1 and TRBJ2-1, the full variable domain is KAGVTQTPRYLIKTRGQQVTLSCSPISGHRSVSWYQQTPGQGLQFLFEYFSETQRNKGNFPGRFSGRQFSNSRSEMNVSTLELGDSALYLCASSLDGFSYNEQFFGPGTRLTVL.

The rearrangement links TRBV19 to TRBJ2-1, with TRBD2 matching over 9 bases. The CDR3 has 15 amino acids. Germline V gene data show CDR1 as LNHDA and CDR2 as SQIVND (reference sequence). With V trimmed by 7 bases and J by 6 bases, 10 bases remained unmatched. CDR3 loop: CASKPGTSFTNEQFF. Here the CDR3 DNA reads TGTGCCAGTAAACCCGGGACTAGCTTCACCAATGAGCAGTTCTTC.

The chain uses TRBV12-3 or TRBV12-4 and TRBJ1-5; no definite D call. The length of the CDR3 is 12 residues. V lost 7 bases, J lost 9 bases, and 13 bases lay in between. CDR3: CASTLDSGPQHF. CDR3 nucleotides: TGTGCCAGCACTCTCGACTCCGGGCCCCAGCATTTT.

The chain couples TRBV6-6 to TRBJ1-4; unclear D gene. CDR1 is MNHNY and CDR2 is SVGAGI in the germline V gene (reference sequence). The CDR3 is 16 residues long. V was cut by 4 bases and J by 0 bases, with 12 bases left in between. In DNA form, the CDR3 reads TGTGCCAGCAGTTTACGATCTTCGGCAACTAATGAAAAACTGTTTTTT. Amino acid sequence: CASSLRSSATNEKLFF.

The chain carries TRBV12-5 and TRBJ1-2; the match to TRBD1 covers 10 bases. The V and J ends lost 8 bases and 4 bases, in that order; junction bases with no gene match: 7. Germline V lookup: CDR1 LGHNT, CDR2 FRNRAP. CDR3 length equals 14 residues. CDR3 in amino acids: CASSGQGKSYGYTF. CDR3 DNA sequence: TGTGCTAGTTCGGGACAGGGGAAGAGCTATGGCTACACCTTC.

The V and J genes are TRBV27 and TRBJ1-5, with a tentative D call TRBD1 (5 bases). The ends were cut back, 6 bases at V and 1 base at J, with 13 bases in the middle. The CDR3 runs to 15 residues. Germline V gene sequence: CDR1 MNHEY, CDR2 SMNVEV (reference sequence). DNA for the CDR3: TGTGCCAGCAGCCCCGGGTCAGGGAGCAATCAGCCCCAGCATTTT. Translation gives CASSPGSGSNQPQHF.

The V gene is TRBV3-1 (or the pseudogene TRBV3-2), the J gene TRBJ1-1; D unresolved. CDR1 and CDR2 (germline): LGHDT, YNNKEL (reference sequence). The CDR3 spans 13 residues. Trimming removed 4 bases at V and 11 bases at J, with 17 bases between. The CDR3 DNA reads TGTGCCAGCAGCCCCTCCCAGGTCTTGTATGCTTTCTTT. Translated, it gives CASSPSQVLYAFF.

The V call is TRBV6-5, the J call TRBJ1-5, with unresolved D. Germline values: CDR1 MNHEY, CDR2 SVGAGI. Trimming removed 7 bases from V and 0 bases from J, with 13 bases in between. The CDR3 sequence is 15 residues long. The CDR3 loop is CASTGPGVSNQPQHF. The DNA for the CDR3 is TGTGCCAGCACAGGACCCGGGGTTAGCAATCAGCCCCAGCATTTT.

This rearrangement joins TRBV2 to TRBJ1-5; D ambiguous. CDR1 and CDR2 (germline): SNHLY, FYNNEI. This CDR3 spans 13 amino acids. Trimming shortened V by 7 bases and J by 2 bases, and 9 bases separated the two germline ends. In DNA form, the CDR3 reads TGTGCCAGCAAGAGGGCGGGCAATCAGCCCCAGCATTTT. Translation gives CASKRAGNQPQHF.

The chain couples TRBV5-5 to TRBJ1-1, with 9 bases fitting TRBD1. This CDR3 is 15 amino acids long. V was pared by 3 bases and J by 4 bases, with 7 bases of the junction left unmatched. Germline CDR1 and CDR2: SGHKS and YYEKEE (reference sequence). CDR3 loop: CASSYPRGQGTEAFF. The DNA for the CDR3 is TGTGCCAGCAGCTACCCCCGGGGACAGGGCACTGAAGCTTTCTTT.

The rearrangement joins TRBV11-2 to TRBJ2-2, with D uncertain. The CDR3 is 13 amino acids. Germline V gives CDR1 SGHAT, CDR2 FQNNGV. V lost 6 bases and J 1 base, leaving 6 bases between the germline ends. The CDR3 nucleotides read TGTGCCAGCAGGCGACAGAACACCGGGGAGCTGTTTTTT. The encoded protein is CASRRQNTGELFF.

The chain recombines TRBV4-3 with TRBJ1-2; D is undetermined. This CDR3 is 15 amino acids long. The V gene's germline CDR1 is LGHNA and CDR2 YSLEER. Trimming pared 0 bases from V and 5 bases from J, leaving 13 bases between. The CDR3 is CASSQDTLRWYGYTF. As DNA, the CDR3 is TGCGCCAGCAGCCAAGATACCCTGCGGTGGTATGGCTACACCTTC.

The CDR3 reads CASSSLSATAGNSPLHF. CDR3 coding DNA: TGTGCCAGCAGCTCCCTGAGCGCGACAGCAGGGAATTCACCCCTCCACTTT. The chain carries TRBV5-6 and TRBJ1-6; TRBD1 is a possible D gene (5 bases). The CDR3 loop spans 17 amino acids. Trimming took 3 bases from V and 7 from J, leaving 20 bases between them. Germline V gene data show CDR1 as SGHDT and CDR2 as YYEEEE.